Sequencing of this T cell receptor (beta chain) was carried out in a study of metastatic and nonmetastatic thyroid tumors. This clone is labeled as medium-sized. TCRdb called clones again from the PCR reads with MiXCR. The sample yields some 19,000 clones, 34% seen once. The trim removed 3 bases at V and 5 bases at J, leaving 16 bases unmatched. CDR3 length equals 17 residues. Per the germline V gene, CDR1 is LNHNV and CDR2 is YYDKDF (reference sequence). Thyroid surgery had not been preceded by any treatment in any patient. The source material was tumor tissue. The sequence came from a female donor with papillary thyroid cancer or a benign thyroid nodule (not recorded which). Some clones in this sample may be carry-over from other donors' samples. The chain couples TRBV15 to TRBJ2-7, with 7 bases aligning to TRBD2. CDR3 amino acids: CATSSGVRGGRENEQYF. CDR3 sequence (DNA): TGTGCCACCAGCAGCGGGGTTCGGGGAGGGAGGGAAAACGAGCAGTACTTC. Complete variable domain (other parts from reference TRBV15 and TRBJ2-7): DAMVIQNPRYQVTQFGKPVTLSCSQTLNHNVMYWYQQKSSQAPKLLFHYYDKDFNNEADTPDNFQSRRPNTSFCFLDIRSPGLGDTAMYLCATSSGVRGGRENEQYFGPGTRLTVT.